The 31 T cell receptor beta chains given below trace back to one sample, sequenced in a study of PD-1 blockade in mismatch repair-deficient tumors. Profiling relied on immunoSEQ multiplex PCR, and the TCRdb table lists in-frame clones only, not all of them. Among some 27,000 clones, about 81% were seen once, and the ten largest hold under 3.5%. The sample here was PBMCs, taken before pembrolizumab treatment. These receptor sequences come from an adult with mismatch repair-deficient cancer.

The J gene is TRBJ2-2, the V gene TRBV5-4, with 11 nucleotides matching TRBD1. With V trimmed by 3 bases and J by 6 bases, 4 bases remained unmatched. The CDR3 spans 15 residues. Germline CDR1 is SGHNT and CDR2 is YYREEE (reference sequence). The DNA for the CDR3 is TGTGCCAGCAGCTCGGGACAGGGGGTCGCCGGGGAGCTGTTTTTT. Its protein is CASSSGQGVAGELFF.

This clone was seen only a few times. The gene calls are TRBV5-1 and TRBJ1-1; TRBD1 matches at 7 bases. After removal of 4 bases from V and 4 bases from J, the junction contained 7 bases not matched to a gene. The CDR3 contains 14 residues. Germline V lookup: CDR1 SGHRS, CDR2 YFSETQ. CDR3 residues: CASSMDRISTEAFF. DNA of the CDR3: TGCGCCAGCAGCATGGACAGGATAAGCACTGAAGCTTTCTTT.

Only a few counts were recorded for this clone. The chain links TRBV6-5 to TRBJ2-7; no clear D. V shed 2 bases and J shed 2 bases, with 7 bases lying between them. Germline V gene sequence: CDR1 MNHEY, CDR2 SVGAGI. The CDR3 sequence is 13 residues long. CDR3 DNA: TGTGCCAGCAGTTACGGCAGTCCCTACGAGCAGTACTTC. Protein product: CASSYGSPYEQYF.

The chain recombines TRBV28 with TRBJ2-7; TRBD1 agrees at 12 bases. In germline, CDR1 is MDHEN, CDR2 SYDVKM. The CDR3 totals 15 residues. The V gene end was trimmed by 2 bases and the J gene end by 3 bases; junction bases not matched to a gene: 2. CDR3 protein: CASSLGTGGGYEQYF. The CDR3 DNA sequence: TGTGCCAGCAGTTTAGGGACAGGGGGCGGCTACGAGCAGTACTTC.

This chain connects TRBV4-2 to TRBJ2-2, with a weak D call TRBD2 (6 bases). The ends were cut back, 1 base at V and 2 bases at J, with 14 bases in the middle. CDR3 length: 17 residues. The germline CDR1 and CDR2 sequences are LGHNA and YNFKEQ. For the CDR3, the DNA is TGTGCCAGCAGCCAAGCTTCTGGGGGAGGTAACACCGGGGAGCTGTTTTTT. It translates to CASSQASGGGNTGELFF.

This chain connects TRBV6-1 to TRBJ2-3, with TRBD2 identical over 9 bases. Germline CDR1 reads MNHNS; CDR2 reads SASEGT. The junction had 6 bases not matched to a gene; V was cut back by 5 bases and J by 3 bases. The CDR3 runs to 15 residues. Here the CDR3 reads CASSFEAGGTDTQYF. The CDR3 DNA sequence: TGTGCCAGCAGTTTTGAAGCGGGAGGTACAGATACGCAGTATTTT.

The V gene is TRBV15, the J gene TRBJ2-5; 13 nucleotides agree with TRBD2. Unmatched junction bases numbered 7, after V lost 6 bases and J lost 3 bases. This CDR3 has 16 residues. Germline CDR1 reads LNHNV; CDR2 reads YYDKDF (reference sequence). The CDR3 sequence: CATRAGTSGREETQYF. The CDR3 DNA sequence: TGTGCCACCAGAGCCGGCACTAGCGGGAGGGAAGAGACCCAGTACTTC.

This chain links TRBV29-1 with TRBJ2-7; D might be TRBD2 (6 bases). The germline CDR1 and CDR2 sequences are SQVTM and ANQGSEA. CDR3 size: 12 residues. V was trimmed by 4 bases and J by 2 bases, leaving 9 bases between them. CDR3 sequence reads: CSVVEGTYEQYF. The CDR3 bases are TGCAGCGTTGTGGAGGGAACCTACGAGCAGTACTTC.

V and J are TRBV11-3 and TRBJ2-2, with TRBD1 identical over 9 bases. Trimming at V came to 4 bases and at J to 5 bases, leaving 5 bases not matched to a gene. CDR1 is SGHNT and CDR2 is YENEEA in the germline V gene. The CDR3 is 15 residues long. The CDR3 protein is CASSSGQGITGELFF. CDR3 DNA: TGTGCCAGCAGCTCCGGACAGGGGATAACCGGGGAGCTGTTTTTT.

This chain uses TRBV28 with TRBJ1-5, with D hard to call. The CDR3 loop spans 17 amino acids. In germline, CDR1 is MDHEN, CDR2 SYDVKM. The V end was cut by 4 bases, the J end by 0 bases, with 16 bases between. CDR3 DNA sequence: TGTGCCAGCAGTTCCCCCCTTACAGAGTATAGCAATCAGCCCCAGCATTTT. Amino acid sequence: CASSSPLTEYSNQPQHF.

The chain couples TRBV7-9 to TRBJ2-3; 8 bases match TRBD2. Germline V gene sequence: CDR1 SEHNR, CDR2 FQNEAQ (reference sequence). The V gene end was trimmed by 5 bases and the J gene end by 5 bases; junction bases not matched to a gene: 15. This CDR3 comprises 17 residues. The CDR3 region has the DNA TGTGCCAGCAGCCCCCACCGCCGAGCGGGAGTGGAAGATACGCAGTATTTT. It specifies CASSPHRRAGVEDTQYF.

The chain is built from TRBV6-1 and TRBJ1-4; a weak D match, TRBD1 (5 bases). Trimming removed 6 bases from V and 8 bases from J, with 19 bases in between. Germline lookup yields CDR1 MNHNS and CDR2 SASEGT. This CDR3 has 15 residues. Here the CDR3 DNA reads TGTGCCAGCAGACCCCCGGGACGACGGGAGGAAAAACTGTTTTTT. Translating it yields CASRPPGRREEKLFF.

The rearrangement uses TRBV7-8 and TRBJ1-1; D remains ambiguous. Germline V CDR1 and CDR2: SGHVS, FQNEAQ. Between the trimmed V and J ends, which lost 5 bases and 0 bases, there was a span of 19 bases. The length of the CDR3 is 17 residues. The DNA of the CDR3 is TGTGCCAGCAGCCCTAGATACCAAGGGAGGATGAACACTGAAGCTTTCTTT. Its protein is CASSPRYQGRMNTEAFF.

The chain recombines TRBV7-3 with TRBJ2-1; 11 positions match TRBD2. The CDR3 length is 16 residues. Germline V CDR1 and CDR2: SGHTA, FQGTGA. The J segment lost 8 bases and the V segment lost 2 bases, leaving 8 bases of the junction unmatched. For the CDR3, the DNA is TGTGCCAGCAGCTTAGGGGCCCCTAGCGGGAGGTATGAGCAGTTCTTC. It translates to CASSLGAPSGRYEQFF. Complete variable domain (other parts from reference TRBV7-3 and TRBJ2-1): GAGVSQTPSNKVTEKGKYVELRCDPISGHTALYWYRQSLGQGPEFLIYFQGTGAADDSGLPNDRFFAVRPEGSVSTLKIQRTERGDSAVYLCASSLGAPSGRYEQFFGPGTRLTVL.

The chain carries TRBV10-2 and TRBJ1-1; D unresolved. CDR1 WSHSY and CDR2 SAAADI come from the germline V gene. Trimming removed 6 bases at V and 2 bases at J, with 16 bases between. This CDR3 is 15 amino acids long. The CDR3 here is CASSHPAGINTEAFF. The CDR3 region has the DNA TGCGCCAGCAGCCACCCAGCAGGTATTAACACTGAAGCTTTCTTT.

The chain is built from TRBV19 and TRBJ1-3; D is ambiguous. The ends were cut back, 10 bases at V and 0 bases at J, with 13 bases in the middle. The germline CDR1 and CDR2 sequences are LNHDA and SQIVND (reference sequence). The CDR3 consists of 14 residues. The CDR3 nucleotides are TGTGCCACCTCCTTTGGCGGCTCTGGAAACACCATATATTTT. This encodes CATSFGGSGNTIYF. Drawing the rest from reference TRBV19 and TRBJ1-3, the complete variable domain is DGGITQSPKYLFRKEGQNVTLSCEQNLNHDAMYWYRQDPGQGLRLIYYSQIVNDFQKGDIAEGYSVSREKKESFPLTVTSAQKNPTAFYLCATSFGGSGNTIYFGEGSWLTVV.

The chain joins TRBV5-1 to TRBJ1-2; 7 nucleotides line up with TRBD1. The CDR3 consists of 14 residues. The V gene's germline CDR1 is SGHRS and CDR2 YFSETQ. The trim removed 5 bases at V and 5 bases at J, leaving 9 bases unmatched. The CDR3 DNA sequence: TGCGCCAGCAGTCCCCAGGGGGAGAGATATGGCTACACCTTC. Encoded protein: CASSPQGERYGYTF.

CDR3 coding DNA: TGTGCCAGCAGCTCACCCGGGACTAGTCCTGATGAGCAGTTCTTC. This sequence encodes CASSSPGTSPDEQFF. This sequence joins TRBV4-2 and TRBJ2-1; TRBD2 aligns across 8 bases. The CDR3 sequence is 15 residues long. The germline V gene encodes CDR1 LGHNA and CDR2 YNFKEQ. The V gene end was trimmed by 5 bases and the J gene end by 8 bases; junction bases not matched to a gene: 11.

The chain joins TRBV7-6 to TRBJ2-2, with D possibly matching TRBD1 (7 bases). This CDR3 comprises 16 residues. V shed 5 bases and J shed 5 bases, with 18 bases lying between them. Germline CDR1 SGHVS, CDR2 FNYEAQ. The CDR3 DNA follows: TGTGCCAGCAGCCAACAGGGGAGAGGGACTACCGGGGAGCTGTTTTTT. The encoded protein is CASSQQGRGTTGELFF.

This clone was observed a single time. The V gene is TRBV5-1, the J gene TRBJ2-1; 8 nucleotides match TRBD2. The ends lost 4 bases at V and 5 bases at J; junction bases unmatched: 11. The germline V gene has CDR1 SGHRS and CDR2 YFSETQ. The CDR3 consists of 16 residues. CDR3 coding DNA: TGCGCCAGCAGCCTCCCCATAACGGGAGGGAACAATGAGCAGTTCTTC. Its translation is CASSLPITGGNNEQFF.

The chain joins TRBV7-2 to TRBJ2-2, with 7 positions matching TRBD1. J lost 3 bases, V lost 1 base, and 8 bases had no gene match. This CDR3 is built from 17 residues. Germline CDR1 reads SGHTA; CDR2 reads FQGNSA. For the CDR3, the DNA is TGTGCCAGCAGCTTAGTGTCTACAGGGGCGGACACCGGGGAGCTGTTTTTT. It specifies CASSLVSTGADTGELFF.

The V call is TRBV7-3, the J call TRBJ2-3, with 7 bases identical to TRBD2. V lost 0 bases to trimming and J lost 4 bases; unmatched junction nucleotides: 13. The CDR3 is made up of 18 amino acids. Germline V gives CDR1 SGHTA, CDR2 FQGTGA. The CDR3 bases are TGTGCCAGCAGCTTAACTCACGGTGGGAGGGGCCCCGCAGATACGCAGTATTTT. Translating gives CASSLTHGGRGPADTQYF.

The rearrangement joins TRBV29-1 to TRBJ1-4, with 7 bases identical to TRBD1. The CDR3 length is 15 residues. Germline V gives CDR1 SQVTM, CDR2 ANQGSEA. The V gene end was trimmed by 6 bases and the J gene end by 2 bases; junction bases not matched to a gene: 9. In DNA, the CDR3 is TGCAGCGTGGAAAAACAACAGGGGACTAATGAAAAACTGTTTTTT. Translating it yields CSVEKQQGTNEKLFF.

This rearrangement joins TRBV18 to TRBJ2-5, with D possibly TRBD2 on 5 matching bases. Germline-derived CDR1 and CDR2 are KGHSH and LQKENI. The CDR3 is made up of 15 amino acids. V was shortened by 6 bases and J by 4 bases, with 18 bases between the two germline ends. The CDR3 DNA reads as TGTGCCAGCTCCACAGCAGCGCGCAGCGGAGAGACCCAGTACTTC. Amino acid sequence: CASSTAARSGETQYF.

The chain has TRBV6-5 and TRBJ1-1; weak D call: TRBD1 (5 bases). The CDR3 totals 15 residues. In germline, CDR1 is MNHEY, CDR2 SVGAGI. The ends were cut back, 2 bases at V and 3 bases at J, with 13 bases in the middle. CDR3 protein: CASSYRQTPYTEAFF. In nucleotides, the CDR3 is TGTGCCAGCAGTTACAGACAGACACCATACACTGAAGCTTTCTTT.

This sequence joins TRBV5-1 and TRBJ1-2, with 8 bases matching TRBD1. With V trimmed by 2 bases and J by 6 bases, 15 bases remained unmatched. This CDR3 is 17 amino acids long. CDR1 is SGHRS and CDR2 is YFSETQ in the germline V gene. In DNA form, the CDR3 reads TGCGCCAGCAGCTTTGGGCATATGACAGGGGAGCTCAATGGCTACACCTTC. Protein sequence: CASSFGHMTGELNGYTF.

This chain's CDR3 is CASSVDRANTGELFF. In DNA form, the CDR3 reads TGTGCCAGCAGCGTTGACAGGGCGAACACCGGGGAGCTGTTTTTT. The rearrangement uses TRBV5-4 and TRBJ2-2, with TRBD1 matching over 7 bases. CDR1 is SGHNT, CDR2 YYREEE, per germline (reference sequence). V gave up 4 bases and J gave up 0 bases; unmatched junction bases: 3. The CDR3 is made up of 15 amino acids. The variable domain in full, with the rest retrieved from reference TRBV5-4 and TRBJ2-2, is ETGVTQSPTHLIKTRGQQVTLRCSSQSGHNTVSWYQQALGQGPQFIFQYYREEENGRGNFPPRFSGLQFPNYSSELNVNALELDDSALYLCASSVDRANTGELFFGEGSRLTVL.

This chain uses TRBV18 with TRBJ2-3, with a tentative D call TRBD2 (6 bases). CDR1 KGHSH and CDR2 LQKENI come from the germline V gene. Trimming left V 3 bases short and J 4 bases short, with 17 bases between. The CDR3 loop spans 16 amino acids. CDR3 bases: TGTGCCAGCTCACCGACGGTTGCGGGACGCGCAGATACGCAGTATTTT. Translated: CASSPTVAGRADTQYF.

The chain is built from TRBV27 and TRBJ1-1; D is unresolved. V lost 1 base, J lost 1 base, and 4 bases lay in between. Germline lookup yields CDR1 MNHEY and CDR2 SMNVEV (reference sequence). The CDR3 has 13 amino acids. The CDR3 nucleotides are TGTGCCAGCAGTTTATACACGAACACTGAAGCTTTCTTT. This gives the protein CASSLYTNTEAFF.

The chain has TRBV7-3 and TRBJ2-3, with a weak D call TRBD2 (6 bases). Germline-derived CDR1 and CDR2 are SGHTA and FQGTGA. The V end lost 1 base, the J end lost 2 bases, and 10 bases lay between the germline ends. The CDR3 has 15 amino acids. The DNA of the CDR3 is TGTGCCAGCAGCTTAAGGCGGGGTATCACAGATACGCAGTATTTT. This sequence encodes CASSLRRGITDTQYF.

This sequence joins TRBV19 and TRBJ1-2; 8 positions match TRBD1. Germline assignment: CDR1 LNHDA and CDR2 SQIVND (reference sequence). Trimming took 1 base from V and 4 from J; bases not matched to a gene: 14. The CDR3 runs to 18 residues. The CDR3 sequence: CASSIGIGTGELSYGYTF. As DNA, the CDR3 is TGTGCCAGTAGTATAGGAATCGGGACAGGCGAACTCAGCTATGGCTACACCTTC.